These 23 T cell receptor beta chains were all obtained from the same sample, sequenced in a study of cytotoxic CD8 clonotypes in ibrutinib-treated CLL. Sequencing was performed with immunoSEQ multiplex PCR; in TCRdb, only in-frame clones are kept and a portion is missing. The sample has 20,000 to 30,000 clones; 65% to 75% are singletons. Sequenced material: PBMCs, taken after 24 months of ibrutinib treatment. These TCRs come from a human donor with chronic lymphocytic leukemia.

The gene calls are TRBV29-1 and TRBJ1-1; maybe TRBD1 (5 bases). Germline V gene data show CDR1 as SQVTM and CDR2 as ANQGSEA. This CDR3 contains 13 residues. V lost 4 bases and J lost 4, with 13 bases in between. The CDR3 here is CSVALGTSTEAFF. CDR3 nucleotides: TGCAGCGTTGCTTTAGGGACTAGCACTGAAGCTTTCTTT.

This chain links TRBV27 with TRBJ2-7; 7 nucleotides agree with TRBD1. V shed 8 bases, J shed 1 base, and the junction held 8 bases outside the gene matches. Germline V gives CDR1 MNHEY, CDR2 SMNVEV (reference sequence). The CDR3 has 14 amino acids. The chain's CDR3 is CASPGTERSYEQYF. DNA for the CDR3: TGTGCCAGCCCCGGGACAGAAAGATCCTACGAGCAGTACTTC.

V is TRBV7-6 and J is TRBJ2-7; D not resolved. Germline V gene data show CDR1 as SGHVS and CDR2 as FNYEAQ. This CDR3 region has 12 residues. Trimming removed 5 bases from V and 4 bases from J, with 9 bases in between. This chain's CDR3 is CASSLQGYEQYF. In nucleotides, the CDR3 is TGTGCCAGCAGCCTCCAAGGATACGAGCAGTACTTC.

The chain recombines TRBV11-2 with TRBJ1-5; 8 positions agree with TRBD1. Per the germline V gene, CDR1 is SGHAT and CDR2 is FQNNGV. CDR3 length: 19 amino acids. J gave up 2 bases and V 3 bases, and 15 bases lay outside the gene matches. The CDR3 loop reads CASSFLPGQVNWGNQPQHF. The CDR3 DNA is TGTGCCAGCAGCTTTCTCCCGGGACAGGTTAACTGGGGCAATCAGCCCCAGCATTTT.

This rearrangement joins TRBV5-6 to TRBJ2-1, with 10 bases aligning to TRBD2. CDR3 length: 15 amino acids. Trimming cost V 2 bases and J 5 bases; bases outside gene matches: 4. Germline assignment: CDR1 SGHDT and CDR2 YYEEEE. CDR3 loop: CASSFLAGANNEQFF. The CDR3 DNA reads TGTGCCAGCAGCTTCCTAGCGGGGGCCAACAATGAGCAGTTCTTC. The full variable domain, rest sourced from reference TRBV5-6 and TRBJ2-1, is DAGVTQSPTHLIKTRGQQVTLRCSPKSGHDTVSWYQQALGQGPQFIFQYYEEEERQRGNFPDRFSGHQFPNYSSELNVNALLLGDSALYLCASSFLAGANNEQFFGPGTRLTVL.

V gene TRBV19 combines with J gene TRBJ2-6, with D uncertain. Germline loops: CDR1 LNHDA, CDR2 SQIVND (reference sequence). V lost 6 bases, J lost 0 bases, and 12 bases lay in between. The CDR3 covers 16 residues. This CDR3 reads CASRPGRDSGANVLTF. In DNA, the CDR3 is TGTGCCAGTAGACCCGGTAGGGACTCTGGGGCCAACGTCCTGACTTTC.

For this clone: The limits of the CDR3 on the DNA are not certain, so only TCRdb's listed CDR3 is given. The V call is TRBV21-1, the J call TRBJ2-5; TRBD1, the table's D call, was not compared with the DNA. TRBV21-1 is noted as a pseudogene. The CDR3 region is 19 residues in length, termini included. The CDR3 sequence is CASSIPRDRVSGPGETQYF.

J is TRBJ2-5 and V is TRBV5-6; no reliable D call. The V gene's germline CDR1 is SGHDT and CDR2 YYEEEE. V was shortened by 4 bases and J by 1 base, with 2 bases between the two germline ends. The CDR3 runs to 11 residues. This chain's CDR3 is CASSGQETQYF. CDR3 nucleotides: TGTGCCAGCAGCGGCCAAGAGACCCAGTACTTC. The full variable domain, rest sourced from reference TRBV5-6 and TRBJ2-5, is DAGVTQSPTHLIKTRGQQVTLRCSPKSGHDTVSWYQQALGQGPQFIFQYYEEEERQRGNFPDRFSGHQFPNYSSELNVNALLLGDSALYLCASSGQETQYFGPGTRLLVL.

The genes are TRBV5-1 and TRBJ2-2; 10 bases line up with TRBD1. Germline V gene lookup returns CDR1 SGHRS and CDR2 YFSETQ. The CDR3 runs to 15 residues. Losses at the gene ends were 3 bases for V and 6 bases for J; bases not matched to a gene: 5. The CDR3 sequence is CASSSRQGASGELFF. In nucleotides, the CDR3 is TGCGCCAGCAGCTCACGACAGGGGGCGTCCGGGGAGCTGTTTTTT.

This rearrangement joins TRBV19 to TRBJ1-4; 9 bases agree with TRBD1. Germline V lookup: CDR1 LNHDA, CDR2 SQIVND (reference sequence). The V gene end was trimmed by 5 bases and the J gene end by 8 bases; junction bases not matched to a gene: 6. The CDR3 is 14 amino acids. The CDR3 spells CASSLWTGEEKLFF. CDR3 DNA sequence: TGTGCCAGTAGTCTATGGACAGGGGAAGAAAAACTGTTTTTT.

The chain is built from TRBV19 and TRBJ2-1; 9 positions match TRBD2. V lost 7 bases and J lost 5; bases outside the gene matches: 9. Germline CDR1 and CDR2: LNHDA and SQIVND (reference sequence). This CDR3 contains 15 residues. The DNA of the CDR3 is TGTGCCAGTACCCTTGGCGGGGGGGCCCACAATGAGCAGTTCTTC. It yields the protein CASTLGGGAHNEQFF.

The chain recombines TRBV7-9 with TRBJ2-7, with unresolved D. This CDR3 is 12 amino acids long. Germline loops: CDR1 SEHNR, CDR2 FQNEAQ (reference sequence). Trimming shortened V by 3 bases and J by 2 bases, and 5 bases separated the two germline ends. DNA of the CDR3: TGTGCCAGCAGCTTGACTCCCTACGAGCAGTACTTC. Its translation: CASSLTPYEQYF.

There are a few counts of this clone. The chain combines TRBV11-2 with TRBJ1-1; perhaps TRBD1 as D (5 bases). The V gene's germline CDR1 is SGHAT and CDR2 FQNNGV. Trimming removed 2 bases from V and 8 bases from J, with 9 bases in between. This CDR3 region has 12 residues. CDR3 in DNA: TGTGCCAGCAGCTTATGGGCAGGGGAAGCTTTCTTT. As protein: CASSLWAGEAFF.

This chain connects TRBV27 to TRBJ2-7; the D gene could be TRBD1 or TRBD2 (7 bases each). V was pared by 4 bases and J by 4 bases, with 11 bases between. Germline V gene lookup returns CDR1 MNHEY and CDR2 SMNVEV (reference sequence). The length of the CDR3 is 13 residues. The CDR3, as DNA: TGTGCCAGCAGTTATCAGGGGGGGTACGAGCAGTACTTC. Translating it yields CASSYQGGYEQYF.

This clone was counted only a few times. V is TRBV15 and J is TRBJ1-5, with D possibly matching TRBD1 (5 bases). Trimming pared 5 bases from V and 4 bases from J, leaving 9 bases between. Germline V gene sequence: CDR1 LNHNV, CDR2 YYDKDF (reference sequence). The CDR3 runs 13 residues. This chain's CDR3 is CATSAAGNQPQHF. The DNA of the CDR3 is TGTGCCACCAGCGCGGCAGGGAATCAGCCCCAGCATTTT.

The chain combines TRBV11-3 with TRBJ2-3; 7 bases match TRBD2. In germline, CDR1 is SGHNT, CDR2 YENEEA. V dropped 5 bases and J dropped 9; count of bases not matched to a gene: 8. This CDR3 contains 13 residues. The CDR3 spells CASSMGTIGTQYF. The CDR3 nucleotides read TGTGCCAGCAGCATGGGGACTATTGGCACGCAGTATTTT.

This clone has more than one count but fewer than ten. This chain connects TRBV14 to TRBJ1-2; possibly TRBD1 for D (5 bases). This CDR3 has 16 amino acids. Trimming took off 4 bases at V and 3 bases at J, with 18 bases between the two ends. Germline assignment: CDR1 SGHDN and CDR2 FVKESK. The CDR3 spells CASSLLAGAGDYGYTF. The CDR3 DNA is TGTGCCAGCAGCCTTTTGGCCGGGGCGGGGGACTATGGCTACACCTTC.

This clone is a singleton in its sample. The chain carries TRBV11-2 and TRBJ1-1; TRBD1 is a possible D gene (5 bases). Trimming removed 6 bases at V and 3 bases at J, with 14 bases between. Germline CDR1 and CDR2: SGHAT and FQNNGV. The CDR3 loop spans 14 amino acids. CDR3 sequence: CASSAGWRDTEAFF. The CDR3, as DNA: TGTGCCAGCAGTGCAGGGTGGCGGGACACTGAAGCTTTCTTT.

The chain links TRBV11-2 to TRBJ1-1, with D possibly TRBD1 on 5 matching bases. V gave up 5 bases and J gave up 3 bases, with 19 bases separating them. The CDR3 has 16 residues. Germline-derived CDR1 and CDR2 are SGHAT and FQNNGV. DNA of the CDR3: TGTGCCAGCAGCGTCAGGAGGGGAAGGTGGGACACTGAAGCTTTCTTT. Translating it yields CASSVRRGRWDTEAFF.

This chain uses TRBV7-2 with TRBJ1-2; unclear D gene. Trimming removed 7 bases at V and 0 bases at J, with 15 bases between. The germline V gene has CDR1 SGHTA and CDR2 FQGNSA. The CDR3 totals 15 residues. DNA of the CDR3: TGTGCCAGCACCCCCTGGAGCACCACTAACTATGGCTACACCTTC. Residues: CASTPWSTTNYGYTF.

This chain uses TRBV18 with TRBJ1-3, with D possibly TRBD1 on 6 matching bases. V was clipped by 3 bases and J by 0 bases, with 12 bases between them. This CDR3 region has 16 residues. The V gene's germline CDR1 is KGHSH and CDR2 LQKENI. CDR3 amino acids: CASSPRRGVSGNTIYF. In nucleotides, the CDR3 is TGTGCCAGCTCACCCCGCAGGGGCGTCTCTGGAAACACCATATATTTT.

The chain joins TRBV5-1 to TRBJ1-1; no reliable D call. The germline CDR1 and CDR2 sequences are SGHRS and YFSETQ. Between the trimmed V and J ends, which lost 0 bases and 1 base, there was a span of 10 bases. This CDR3 is built from 15 residues. For the CDR3, the DNA is TGCGCCAGCAGCTTGGCGGAGCAGACGAACACTGAAGCTTTCTTT. Protein sequence: CASSLAEQTNTEAFF.

The V call is TRBV19, the J call TRBJ1-1, with 8 bases fitting TRBD1. The germline CDR1 and CDR2 sequences are LNHDA and SQIVND (reference sequence). CDR3 length: 13 amino acids. With V trimmed by 4 bases and J by 7 bases, 5 bases remained unmatched. CDR3 DNA: TGTGCCAGTAGTACGGACAGGGAATATGAAGCTTTCTTT. Amino acid sequence: CASSTDREYEAFF.